The present entry profiles one TCR beta chain with its context. No antigen is known for it. CDR1 is MDHEN, CDR2 SYDVKM, per germline. V dropped 6 bases and J dropped 6; count of bases not matched to a gene: 8. The CDR3 has 14 amino acids. The PCR used 60 Vbeta and 13 Jbeta primers. Sequenced by immunoSEQ multiplex PCR; TCRdb stores in-frame clones only, minus some. Found here are about 270,000 clones, about 75% of them singletons; the top ten hold 2% to 2.5%. This specimen belongs to a study of cytomegalovirus exposure and HLA in healthy donors. Study-wide points: Trimming of TCR beta V- and J-genes showed a link, identified in a later analysis, to a missense DCLRE1C variant. Fewer N-insertions (relative to the approximately 700-donor mean) were reportedly seen in an Asian-associated ancestry cluster in a later analysis.

The receptor was isolated from a female donor in good health and CMV-seronegative. The chain combines TRBV28 with TRBJ2-5, with 9 bases fitting TRBD1. Sequencing used PBMCs. The CDR3 DNA sequence: TGTGCCAGCAGCCCACAGGGGGCGATTAAGACCCAGTACTTC. It is translated as CASSPQGAIKTQYF.